Listed below are T cell receptor beta chains from one sample, sequenced in a study of cytomegalovirus exposure and HLA in healthy donors. Only in-frame clones appear in the TCRdb table, and some are missing; sequencing was by immunoSEQ multiplex PCR. The sample records about 190,000 clones, almost 75% being singletons. Sequencing input: PBMCs. The receptor set was obtained from a woman aged 30 to 39 in good health and CMV-seropositive. Both conserved end residues are part of each CDR3. D genes are given only for firm matches. Clone size is stated in some rows and not others, as once, few, many or a class when expanded.

TRBD2 | . | TRBJ2-1 | TRBV2 | CASRTLAGVNEQFF | TGTGCCAGCAGGACACTAGCGGGAGTCAATGAGCAGTTCTTC
. | few | TRBJ1-1 | TRBV11-2 | CASSSWGGQTGYKGTEAFF | TGTGCCAGCAGCTCCTGGGGTGGACAAACCGGATACAAGGGTACTGAAGCTTTCTTT
TRBD1 | few | TRBJ1-1 | TRBV6-5 | CASKTGGRTNTEAFF | TGTGCCAGCAAGACAGGGGGCCGAACGAACACTGAAGCTTTCTTT
. | . | TRBJ1-6 | TRBV15 | CATSRDRVLGSSSYNSPLHF | TGTGCCACCAGCAGAGATCGCGTTTTGGGCAGCAGCTCCTATAATTCACCCCTCCACTTT
TRBD2 | . | TRBJ2-1 | TRBV27 | CASTGLAGSNEQFF | TGTGCCAGCACGGGACTAGCGGGGAGCAATGAGCAGTTCTTC
TRBD2 | . | TRBJ2-1 | TRBV6-5 | CASTPLASKHEQFF | TGTGCCAGCACGCCACTAGCGTCCAAACATGAGCAGTTCTTC
. | . | TRBJ2-1 | TRBV27 | CASSLSEWSGPNEQFF | TGTGCCAGCAGTTTATCAGAGTGGTCAGGGCCCAATGAGCAGTTCTTC
. | . | TRBJ1-3 | TRBV28 | CASGPPGVGNTIYF | TGTGCCAGCGGACCCCCGGGGGTTGGAAACACCATATATTTT
. | . | TRBJ1-5 | TRBV2 | CASSLVNSNQPQHF | TGTGCCAGCAGCTTAGTAAATAGCAATCAGCCCCAGCATTTT
. | few | TRBJ1-5 | TRBV28 | CASSPSGRLYSNQPQHF | TGTGCCAGCAGCCCCTCCGGGCGACTATATAGCAATCAGCCCCAGCATTTT
TRBD1 | . | TRBJ1-2 | TRBV5-1 | CASSNPGTGGNYGYTF | TGCGCCAGCAGCAACCCAGGGACAGGGGGCAACTATGGCTACACCTTC
. | . | TRBJ1-2 | TRBV28 | CASSLNSGYGYTF | TGTGCCAGCAGTTTGAACAGCGGCTATGGCTACACCTTC
TRBD1 | few | TRBJ2-7 | TRBV28 | CASSPRGTGKYEQYF | TGTGCCAGCAGTCCTCGAGGGACAGGCAAATACGAGCAGTACTTC
TRBD2 | once | TRBJ2-7 | TRBV5-1 | CASSLETSGSYEQYF | TGCGCCAGCAGCTTGGAGACTAGCGGCAGCTACGAGCAGTACTTC
. | . | TRBJ2-7 | TRBV11-3 | CASSHSGTDEQYF | TGTGCCAGCAGCCATAGCGGTACGGACGAGCAGTACTTC
TRBD2 | . | TRBJ2-1 | TRBV18 | CASSPWTSGYNEQFF | TGTGCCAGCTCCCCTTGGACTAGCGGTTACAATGAGCAGTTCTTC
. | . | TRBJ2-3 | TRBV2 | CASSAIGGGITDTQYF | TGTGCCAGCAGCGCTATAGGGGGAGGGATCACAGATACGCAGTATTTT
. | . | TRBJ1-5 | TRBV27 | CASRPGVDQPQHF | TGTGCCAGCAGGCCAGGGGTGGATCAGCCCCAGCATTTT
. | . | TRBJ2-7 | TRBV27 | CASSSPVGKTYEQYF | TGTGCCAGCAGTTCACCGGTTGGCAAGACTTACGAGCAGTACTTC
TRBD2 | once | TRBJ2-5 | TRBV11-2 | CASSRTSGRAVVFREQYF | TGTGCCAGCAGTAGAACTAGCGGGAGGGCCGTCGTCTTCCGTGAGCAGTACTTC
. | few | TRBJ2-2 | TRBV19 | CASSTPIGNSGELFF | TGTGCCAGTAGTACCCCTATCGGGAATTCGGGGGAGCTGTTTTTT
TRBD2 | . | TRBJ2-1 | TRBV25-1 | CASSDMTSVGNEQFF | TGTGCCAGCAGTGATATGACTAGCGTAGGCAATGAGCAGTTCTTC
TRBD1 | . | TRBJ1-1 | TRBV28 | CASSYPVSRQGAGVTEAFF | TGTGCCAGCAGTTACCCCGTCTCCCGACAGGGCGCGGGCGTCACTGAAGCTTTCTTT
. | few | TRBJ2-5 | TRBV18 | CASSPQGETQYF | TGTGCCAGCTCACCACAGGGGGAGACCCAGTACTTC
TRBD2 | . | TRBJ2-1 | TRBV7-9 | CATAPTRGTSGHNEQFF | TGTGCCACCGCCCCCACCCGTGGGACTAGCGGTCACAATGAGCAGTTCTTC
. | . | TRBJ2-3 | TRBV7-6 | CASSLGGGKTDTQYF | TGTGCCAGCAGCTTAGGCGGCGGGAAGACAGATACGCAGTATTTT
. | . | TRBJ2-3 | TRBV6-1 | CASSDGEPQYF | TGTGCCAGCAGTGACGGGGAGCCGCAGTATTTT
. | few | TRBJ2-6 | TRBV27 | CASSPQARSSGANVLTF | TGTGCCAGCAGTCCACAAGCGCGAAGCTCTGGGGCCAACGTCCTGACTTTC
TRBD2 | . | TRBJ2-1 | TRBV4-1 | CASSQGLAGGENEQFF | TGCGCCAGCAGCCAAGGACTGGCGGGAGGGGAAAATGAGCAGTTCTTC
. | few | TRBJ2-6 | TRBV7-9 | CASSLDQGTGANVLTF | TGTGCCAGCAGCTTAGATCAGGGTACCGGGGCCAACGTCCTGACTTTC
. | few | TRBJ2-1 | TRBV5-1 | CASSRGSYNEQFF | TGCGCCAGCAGCCGGGGGTCTTACAATGAGCAGTTCTTC
. | . | TRBJ1-1 | TRBV5-4 | CASSFLLNGGTEAFF | TGTGCCAGCAGCTTCCTTTTGAACGGGGGCACTGAAGCTTTCTTT
. | . | TRBJ1-3 | TRBV11-2 | CASTIGNARRGSGNTIYF | TGTGCCAGCACCATAGGGAACGCTCGCAGGGGATCTGGAAACACCATATATTTT
. | few | TRBJ2-7 | TRBV5-1 | CASSLTESSYEQYF | TGCGCCAGCAGCTTGACAGAGAGCTCCTACGAGCAGTACTTC
TRBD1 | . | TRBJ2-7 | TRBV2 | CASSDQRGQGTREQYF | TGTGCCAGCAGTGACCAGAGGGGACAGGGGACACGCGAGCAGTACTTC
TRBD1 | few | TRBJ2-7 | TRBV4-2 | CASSHRTGYEQYF | TGTGCCAGCAGCCACCGGACAGGTTACGAGCAGTACTTC
. | . | TRBJ1-1 | TRBV6-6 | CASTTQGSSTEAFF | TGTGCCAGCACCACCCAGGGCTCCTCCACTGAAGCTTTCTTT
TRBD1 | . | TRBJ1-5 | TRBV28 | CASSFQTGGNQPQHF | TGTGCCAGCAGTTTTCAAACAGGGGGAAATCAGCCCCAGCATTTT
TRBD1 | . | TRBJ1-3 | TRBV7-2 | CASSLVGRGSGNTIYF | TGTGCCAGCAGCTTAGTAGGCAGGGGGTCTGGAAACACCATATATTTT
. | . | TRBJ1-1 | TRBV6-5 | CASSYRRTPQAFF | TGTGCCAGCAGTTATAGACGGACTCCGCAAGCTTTCTTT
TRBD1 | . | TRBJ2-3 | TRBV29-1 | CSVGTGGDTQYF | TGCAGCGTTGGTACAGGGGGAGATACGCAGTATTTT
. | once | TRBJ1-3 | TRBV12-5 | CASGDTGNTIYF | TGTGCTAGTGGCGACACCGGAAACACCATATATTTT
TRBD1 | . | TRBJ2-7 | TRBV11-2 | CASSFGQGYEQYF | TGTGCCAGCAGCTTTGGACAGGGCTACGAGCAGTACTTC
. | few | TRBJ1-4 | TRBV7-2 | CASSRKGAGLFF | TGTGCCAGCAGCCGGAAGGGCGCGGGGCTGTTTTTT
. | . | TRBJ1-1 | TRBV27 | CASSLTPGQLLMNTEAFF | TGTGCCAGCAGTTTAACCCCCGGACAGTTACTGATGAACACTGAAGCTTTCTTT
TRBD2 | . | TRBJ2-7 | TRBV11-2 | CASRTGTSGRVYEQYF | TGTGCCAGCAGAACCGGGACTAGCGGGAGGGTCTACGAGCAGTACTTC
. | . | TRBJ2-7 | TRBV28 | CASSSLAVSYEQYF | TGTGCCAGCAGTTCGTTAGCGGTCTCCTACGAGCAGTACTTC
. | . | TRBJ2-7 | TRBV7-9 | CASTAGPPYEQYF | TGTGCCAGCACGGCGGGGCCCCCCTACGAGCAGTACTTC
. | . | TRBJ2-1 | TRBV7-9 | CASRAWTDNEQFF | TGTGCCAGCAGGGCCTGGACAGACAATGAGCAGTTCTTC
TRBD2 | few | TRBJ2-1 | TRBV27 | CASSLSGWGTSNNEQFF | TGTGCCAGCAGTTTATCGGGGTGGGGGACTAGTAACAATGAGCAGTTCTTC
. | . | TRBJ2-2 | TRBV5-1 | CASSLEVTSGFRNTGELFF | TGCGCCAGCAGCTTGGAAGTAACCAGCGGTTTTAGAAACACCGGGGAGCTGTTTTTT
TRBD1 | . | TRBJ1-1 | TRBV28 | CASATGTVNTEAFF | TGTGCCAGCGCCACCGGGACAGTGAACACTGAAGCTTTCTTT
TRBD2 | . | TRBJ2-1 | TRBV19 | CASSIGWSGRSSYNEQFF | TGTGCCAGTAGTATTGGATGGAGCGGGAGGAGCTCCTACAATGAGCAGTTCTTC
TRBD1 | . | TRBJ1-5 | TRBV28 | CASTTGGNQPQHF | TGTGCCAGTACCACAGGGGGCAATCAGCCCCAGCATTTT
TRBD1 | . | TRBJ2-4 | TRBV5-6 | CASSALSYRGAGDIQYF | TGTGCCAGCAGCGCCCTAAGCTACAGGGGCGCTGGGGACATTCAGTACTTC
. | . | TRBJ1-6 | TRBV7-6 | CASSPGQSNSPLHF | TGTGCCAGCAGCCCCGGACAGAGTAATTCACCCCTCCACTTT
TRBD2 | few | TRBJ2-1 | TRBV28 | CASSPRSGRAAEQFF | TGTGCCAGCAGTCCCCGCAGCGGGAGGGCCGCTGAGCAGTTCTTC
. | . | TRBJ2-5 | TRBV9 | CASSVDPPGGNQETQYF | TGTGCCAGCAGCGTAGACCCCCCCGGCGGGAACCAAGAGACCCAGTACTTC